Following are 22 T cell receptor beta chains from one sample sequenced in a study of T cells in Graves' hyperthyroidism and ophthalmopathy. RNA transcripts gave rise to amplified TCR beta CDR3 regions. The HTBI set primed first-round TCR CDR3 RT-PCR. TCRdb reanalysed the multiplex PCR reads using MiXCR and keeps one entry per CDR3 protein. The data contain approximately 640,000 distinct CDR3 sequences, 15% to 20% of them singletons. Specimen: blood. These receptors were obtained from a man in his forties or fifties with Graves' hyperthyroidism.

DNA for the CDR3: TGTGCCAGTAGTATACGTTCCGGACAGACCAACTATGGCTACACCTTC. Amino acids: CASSIRSGQTNYGYTF. The chain carries TRBV19 and TRBJ1-2; tentative D call: TRBD1 (6 bases). Trimming stripped 2 bases from V and 2 bases from J, with 15 bases between. Looked up from germline, CDR1 is LNHDA and CDR2 is SQIVND (reference sequence). This CDR3 contains 16 residues.

This chain connects TRBV5-1 to TRBJ2-7, with D maybe TRBD1 (6 bases). Germline V gives CDR1 SGHRS, CDR2 YFSETQ. V was pared by 4 bases and J by 6 bases, with 20 bases between. This CDR3 has 15 amino acids. In DNA, the CDR3 is TGCGCCAGCAGCGAGGACAGACCCCAAAGAGCCGAGCAGTACTTC. Its protein is CASSEDRPQRAEQYF.

This clonotype showed up many times. The gene calls are TRBV27 and TRBJ1-2; no definite D call. With 6 bases removed from V and 4 bases from J, the gap between germline ends came to 9 bases. The CDR3 sequence is 12 residues long. The germline V gene has CDR1 MNHEY and CDR2 SMNVEV (reference sequence). CDR3 DNA: TGTGCCAGCAGCTCAGTTGGCTATGGCTACACCTTC. This encodes CASSSVGYGYTF.

At least ten counts were recorded for this clonotype. The chain joins TRBV28 to TRBJ2-7; no clear D. Germline CDR1 MDHEN, CDR2 SYDVKM. The CDR3 is 13 amino acids. The V end lost 0 bases, the J end lost 2 bases, and 5 bases lay between the germline ends. CDR3 loop: CASSLWRTYEQYF. CDR3 in DNA: TGTGCCAGCAGTTTATGGAGAACCTACGAGCAGTACTTC.

This clonotype was picked up a small number of times. CDR3 protein: CASSLRADLWEYNEQFF. The CDR3, as DNA: TGTGCCAGCAGCCTCCGGGCAGACTTATGGGAGTACAATGAGCAGTTCTTC. The V gene is TRBV9, the J gene TRBJ2-1, with D perhaps TRBD2 (5 bases). The CDR3 has 17 residues. Germline-derived CDR1 and CDR2 are SGDLS and YYNGEE. V lost 4 bases and J 4 bases, leaving 21 bases between the germline ends.

As concerns this clonotype: This may be a read error: a much more frequent sequence differs by one nucleotide. The genes are TRBV2 and TRBJ2-5; 7 bases map to TRBD1. CDR1 SNHLY and CDR2 FYNNEI come from the germline V gene. V lost 6 bases, J lost 6 bases, and 10 bases stayed unmatched. The CDR3 has 14 amino acids. CDR3 nucleotides: TGTGCCAGCAGGCCGGGACAGACTGTAAAGACCCAGTACTTC. This sequence encodes CASRPGQTVKTQYF.

The CDR3, as DNA: TGTGCCAGCACCACGGACCGCGAGCAGTTCTTC. It translates to CASTTDREQFF. The genes are TRBV2 and TRBJ2-1, with D unclear. The germline CDR1 and CDR2 sequences are SNHLY and FYNNEI. The CDR3 extends over 11 amino acids. Deletions cut 7 bases from V and 10 bases from J, with 11 bases between.

A remark on this clonotype: A much larger clonotype is one base distant, so this may be a read error. This chain uses TRBV24-1 with TRBJ2-5; 12 nucleotides align to TRBD2. CDR3 length equals 16 residues. Germline V gives CDR1 KGHDR, CDR2 SFDVKD. The CDR3 region is CATSDLTSGRQETRYF. The CDR3 region has the DNA TGTGCCACCAGTGATTTGACTAGCGGGAGGCAAGAGACCCGGTACTTC.

This clonotype was seen many times. This rearrangement joins TRBV29-1 to TRBJ2-5; D is uncertain. Trimming removed 4 bases at V and 4 bases at J, with 16 bases between. Germline assignment: CDR1 SQVTM and CDR2 ANQGSEA. CDR3 length equals 14 residues. The CDR3 region has the DNA TGCAGCGTTGTGGGTATCCTTTTAGGAGAGACCCAGTACTTC. Translating it yields CSVVGILLGETQYF.

This clonotype appeared many times. V gene TRBV12-3 or TRBV12-4 combines with J gene TRBJ2-5, with D perhaps TRBD1 or TRBD2 (5 bases each). Trimming removed 3 bases from V and 4 bases from J, with 9 bases in between. CDR3 length equals 13 residues. CDR3 DNA sequence: TGTGCCAGCAGTTTCAGGGAGCGAGAGACCCAGTACTTC. Its protein product is CASSFRERETQYF.

A word on this clonotype: One junction end does not reproduce the germline sequence, and a read error may be involved. The chain couples TRBV3-1 to TRBJ1-2; D remains ambiguous. Looked up from germline, CDR1 is LGHDT and CDR2 is YNNKEL (reference sequence). CDR3 length: 14 amino acids. The DNA for the CDR3 is TGTGCCAGCAGTCAAGTGCCCGTTAAAAATGGCTACACCTTC. This translates into CASSQVPVKNGYTF.

This clonotype has a count of ten or more. The chain combines TRBV19 with TRBJ2-1; 14 bases agree with TRBD2. Losses at the gene ends were 3 bases for V and 4 bases for J; bases not matched to a gene: 14. Germline loops: CDR1 LNHDA, CDR2 SQIVND (reference sequence). This CDR3 is 20 amino acids long. CDR3 in DNA: TGTGCCAGTAGTATCGGGATCCCGGGACTAGCGGGAGTCTCGTACAATGAGCAGTTCTTC. Amino acids: CASSIGIPGLAGVSYNEQFF. The full variable domain, with the rest looked up from reference TRBV19 and TRBJ2-1, is DGGITQSPKYLFRKEGQNVTLSCEQNLNHDAMYWYRQDPGQGLRLIYYSQIVNDFQKGDIAEGYSVSREKKESFPLTVTSAQKNPTAFYLCASSIGIPGLAGVSYNEQFFGPGTRLTVL.

J is TRBJ1-2 and V is TRBV20-1; D is uncertain. V gave up 6 bases and J gave up 8 bases, with 13 bases separating them. Germline values: CDR1 DFQATT, CDR2 SNEGSKA (reference sequence). This CDR3 is 11 amino acids long. CDR3 amino acids: CSAAMGRGYTF. In DNA, the CDR3 is TGCAGTGCCGCTATGGGCCGCGGCTACACCTTC.

This clonotype was recorded once. A much bigger clone sits one base away, suggesting this may be a read error. The rearrangement links TRBV10-3 to TRBJ1-2, with D tentatively TRBD1 (5 bases). This CDR3 comprises 13 residues. Germline V CDR1 and CDR2: ENHRY, SYGVKD. This CDR3 reads CAINEGRPYGYTF. The CDR3 nucleotides read TGTGCCATCAATGAGGGGAGACCCTATGGCTACACCTTC.

This clonotype was seen at least ten times. The chain combines TRBV7-2 with TRBJ2-2; 7 nucleotides align to TRBD2. The germline V gene has CDR1 SGHTA and CDR2 FQGNSA. V lost 2 bases to trimming and J lost 3 bases; unmatched junction nucleotides: 3. The CDR3 is 15 amino acids. The CDR3 sequence is CASSLWGRDTGELFF. CDR3 in DNA: TGTGCCAGCAGCTTATGGGGGAGGGACACCGGGGAGCTGTTTTTT.

This clonotype occurred many times. The chain has TRBV10-2 and TRBJ2-7, with 11 bases lining up with TRBD2. CDR3 size: 13 residues. CDR1 is WSHSY and CDR2 is SAAADI in the germline V gene. J was trimmed by 2 bases and V by 6 bases; bases with no gene match: 0. The CDR3 loop reads CASRTSGTYEQYF. The CDR3 DNA reads as TGCGCCAGCAGGACTAGCGGGACCTACGAGCAGTACTTC.

The chain joins TRBV6-1 to TRBJ2-7; possibly TRBD1 for D (8 bases). Germline V gene sequence: CDR1 MNHNS, CDR2 SASEGT. The V end lost 5 bases, the J end lost 11 bases, and 16 bases lay between the germline ends. The CDR3 length is 12 residues. The CDR3 DNA reads TGTGCCAGCAGTAACCCGGGGGGACAGGAGTACTTC. It is translated as CASSNPGGQEYF.

This clonotype has ten or more counts. The chain carries TRBV11-2 and TRBJ2-2; D uncertain. Trimming stripped 1 base from V and 1 base from J, with 7 bases between. The CDR3 has 15 residues. Germline V lookup: CDR1 SGHAT, CDR2 FQNNGV. As DNA, the CDR3 is TGTGCCAGCAGCTTAGGTAGAGTGAACACCGGGGAGCTGTTTTTT. As protein: CASSLGRVNTGELFF.

The CDR3 loop is CASRASGRTEQFF. The CDR3 DNA is TGTGCCAGCAGAGCTAGCGGGAGAACCGAGCAGTTCTTC. The gene calls are TRBV12-3 or TRBV12-4 and TRBJ2-1, with 10 bases fitting TRBD2. V shed 6 bases and J 10 bases; nucleotides not matched to a gene: 6. The CDR3 is 13 residues long.

About this clonotype itself: A much larger clone differs by one base, so this may be a read error. This chain joins TRBV12-5 and TRBJ1-2, with D possibly matching TRBD1 (5 bases). Germline V lookup: CDR1 LGHNT, CDR2 FRNRAP. The CDR3 runs 14 residues. V was trimmed by 1 base and J by 6 bases, leaving 12 bases between them. The CDR3: CASGLAGGYHGYTF. Here the CDR3 DNA reads TGTGCTAGTGGTTTGGCGGGGGGTTACCATGGCTACACCTTC. Looking up the rest from reference TRBV12-5 and TRBJ1-2 gives the full variable domain: DARVTQTPRHKVTEMGQEVTMRCQPILGHNTVFWYRQTMMQGLELLAYFRNRAPLDDSGMPKDRFSAEMPDATLATLKIQPSEPRDSAVYFCASGLAGGYHGYTFGSGTRLTVV.

This clonotype has at least ten counts. The chain has TRBV10-3 and TRBJ1-4; D remains unclear. Germline assignment: CDR1 ENHRY and CDR2 SYGVKD. Trimming left V 0 bases short and J 3 bases short, with 11 bases between. The CDR3 totals 16 residues. CDR3 region: CAISESLTYSNEKLFF. The CDR3 nucleotides are TGTGCCATCAGTGAGTCTCTAACGTACTCTAATGAAAAACTGTTTTTT.

This clonotype was picked up many times. The chain has TRBV10-3 and TRBJ1-2, with 11 nucleotides matching TRBD1. This CDR3 has 14 amino acids. Germline V gene sequence: CDR1 ENHRY, CDR2 SYGVKD. J was trimmed by 7 bases and V by 2 bases; bases with no gene match: 3. The CDR3 spells CAISEQGQGAGYTF. The CDR3 nucleotides read TGTGCCATCAGTGAGCAAGGACAGGGGGCTGGCTACACCTTC.